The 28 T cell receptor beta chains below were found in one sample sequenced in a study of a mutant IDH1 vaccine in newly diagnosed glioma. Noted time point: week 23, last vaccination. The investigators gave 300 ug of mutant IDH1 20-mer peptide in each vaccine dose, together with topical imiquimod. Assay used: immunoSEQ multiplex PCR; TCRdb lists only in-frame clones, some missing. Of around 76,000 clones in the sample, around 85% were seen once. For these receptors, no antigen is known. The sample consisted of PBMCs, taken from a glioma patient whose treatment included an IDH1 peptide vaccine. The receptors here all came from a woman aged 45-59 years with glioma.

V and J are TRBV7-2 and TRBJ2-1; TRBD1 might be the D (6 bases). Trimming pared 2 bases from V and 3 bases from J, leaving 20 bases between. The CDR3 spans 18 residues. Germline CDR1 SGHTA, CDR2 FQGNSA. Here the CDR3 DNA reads TGTGCCAGCAGCTTACCACCTTCGGGGACATCCCACTACAATGAGCAGTTCTTC. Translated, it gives CASSLPPSGTSHYNEQFF.

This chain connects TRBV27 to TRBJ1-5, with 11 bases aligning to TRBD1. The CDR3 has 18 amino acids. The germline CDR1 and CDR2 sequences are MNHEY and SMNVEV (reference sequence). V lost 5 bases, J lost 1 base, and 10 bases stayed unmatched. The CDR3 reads CASSPYGTGGRSNQPQHF. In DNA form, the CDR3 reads TGTGCCAGCAGTCCGTACGGGACAGGGGGTAGAAGCAATCAGCCCCAGCATTTT.

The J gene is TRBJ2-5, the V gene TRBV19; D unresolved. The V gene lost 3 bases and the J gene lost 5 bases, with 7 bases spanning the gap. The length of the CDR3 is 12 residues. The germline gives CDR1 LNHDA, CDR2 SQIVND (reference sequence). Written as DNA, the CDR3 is TGTGCCAGTAGTATTAACGGGGAGACCCAGTACTTC. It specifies CASSINGETQYF.

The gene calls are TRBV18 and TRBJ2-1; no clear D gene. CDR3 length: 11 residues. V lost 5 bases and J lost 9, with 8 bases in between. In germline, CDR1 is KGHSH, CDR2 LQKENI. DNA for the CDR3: TGTGCCAGCTCAGAGCCCGGTGAGCAGTTCTTC. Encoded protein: CASSEPGEQFF.

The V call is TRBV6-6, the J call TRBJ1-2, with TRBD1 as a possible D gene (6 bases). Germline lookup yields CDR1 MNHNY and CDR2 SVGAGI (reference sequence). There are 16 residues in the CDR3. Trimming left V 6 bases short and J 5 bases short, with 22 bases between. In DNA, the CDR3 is TGTGCCAGCAGCCGTAATGGGGGGGCCGCCGGATATGGCTACACCTTC. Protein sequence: CASSRNGGAAGYGYTF.

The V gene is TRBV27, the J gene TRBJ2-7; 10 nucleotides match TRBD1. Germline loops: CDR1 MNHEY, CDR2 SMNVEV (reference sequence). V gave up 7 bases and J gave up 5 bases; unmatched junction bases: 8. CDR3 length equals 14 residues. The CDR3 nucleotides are TGTGCCAGCACTAAGACAGGGGGCCGGGACGAGCAGTACTTC. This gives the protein CASTKTGGRDEQYF.

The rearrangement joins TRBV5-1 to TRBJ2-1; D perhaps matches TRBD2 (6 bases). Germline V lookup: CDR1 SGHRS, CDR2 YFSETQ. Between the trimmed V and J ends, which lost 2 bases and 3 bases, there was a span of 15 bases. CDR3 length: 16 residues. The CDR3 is CASSFSSVGGYNEQFF. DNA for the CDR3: TGCGCCAGCAGCTTTAGTAGTGTGGGGGGCTACAATGAGCAGTTCTTC.

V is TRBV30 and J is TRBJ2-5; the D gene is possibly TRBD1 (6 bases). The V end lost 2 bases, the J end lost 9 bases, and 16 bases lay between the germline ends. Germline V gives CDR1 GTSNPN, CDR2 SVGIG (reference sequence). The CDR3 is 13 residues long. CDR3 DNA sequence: TGTGCCTGGAGTCCCAGGCTCGCAGGGGCCCAGTACTTC. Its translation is CAWSPRLAGAQYF.

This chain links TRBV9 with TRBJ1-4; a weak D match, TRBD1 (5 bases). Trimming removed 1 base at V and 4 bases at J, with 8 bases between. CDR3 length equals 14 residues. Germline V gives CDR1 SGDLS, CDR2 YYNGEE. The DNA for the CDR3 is TGTGCCAGCAGCGTACCTGGGGGTAATGAAAAACTGTTTTTT. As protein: CASSVPGGNEKLFF.

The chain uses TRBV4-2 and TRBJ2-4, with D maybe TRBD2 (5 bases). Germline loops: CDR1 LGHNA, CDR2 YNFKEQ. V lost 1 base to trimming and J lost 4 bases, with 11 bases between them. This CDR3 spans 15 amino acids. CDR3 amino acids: CASSQGGAEKNIQYF. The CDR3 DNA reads TGTGCCAGCAGCCAAGGGGGAGCCGAAAAAAACATTCAGTACTTC.

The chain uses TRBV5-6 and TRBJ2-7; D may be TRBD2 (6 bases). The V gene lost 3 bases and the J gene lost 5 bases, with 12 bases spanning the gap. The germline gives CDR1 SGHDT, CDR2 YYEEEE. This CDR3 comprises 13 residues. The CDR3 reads CASSWGDRNEQYF. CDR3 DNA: TGTGCCAGCAGCTGGGGGGACCGAAACGAGCAGTACTTC.

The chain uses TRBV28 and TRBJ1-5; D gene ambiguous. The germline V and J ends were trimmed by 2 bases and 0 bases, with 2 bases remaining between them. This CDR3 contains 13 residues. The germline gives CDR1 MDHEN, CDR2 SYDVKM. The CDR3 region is CASSLDSNQPQHF. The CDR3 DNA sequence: TGTGCCAGCAGTTTAGATAGCAATCAGCCCCAGCATTTT.

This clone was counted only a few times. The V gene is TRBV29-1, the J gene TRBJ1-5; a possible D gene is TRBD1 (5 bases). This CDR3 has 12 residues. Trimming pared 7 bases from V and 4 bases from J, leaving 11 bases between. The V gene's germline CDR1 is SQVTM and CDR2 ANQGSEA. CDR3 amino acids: CSAGRENQPQHF. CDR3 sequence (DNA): TGCAGCGCGGGACGGGAAAATCAGCCCCAGCATTTT.

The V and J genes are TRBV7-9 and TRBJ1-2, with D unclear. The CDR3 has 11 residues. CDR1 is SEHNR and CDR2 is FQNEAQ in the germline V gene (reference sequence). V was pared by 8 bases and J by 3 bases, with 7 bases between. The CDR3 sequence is CASSPDYGYTF. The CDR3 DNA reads TGTGCCAGCTCCCCCGACTATGGCTACACCTTC.

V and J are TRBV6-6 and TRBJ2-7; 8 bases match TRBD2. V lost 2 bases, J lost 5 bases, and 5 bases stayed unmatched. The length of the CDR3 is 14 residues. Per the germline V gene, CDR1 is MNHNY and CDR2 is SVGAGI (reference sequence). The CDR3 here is CASSYGGRMDEQYF. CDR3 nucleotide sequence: TGTGCCAGCAGTTACGGCGGGAGGATGGACGAGCAGTACTTC.

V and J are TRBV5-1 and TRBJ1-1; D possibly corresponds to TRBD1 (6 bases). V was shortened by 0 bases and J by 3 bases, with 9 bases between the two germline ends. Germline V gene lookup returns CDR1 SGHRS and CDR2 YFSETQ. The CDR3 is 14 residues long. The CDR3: CASSLDRADTEAFF. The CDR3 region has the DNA TGCGCCAGCAGCTTGGACAGGGCTGACACTGAAGCTTTCTTT.

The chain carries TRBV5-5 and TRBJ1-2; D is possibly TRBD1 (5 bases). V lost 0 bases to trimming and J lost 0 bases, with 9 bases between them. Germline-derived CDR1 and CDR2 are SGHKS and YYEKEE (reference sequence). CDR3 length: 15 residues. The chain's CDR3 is CASSLGGGANYGYTF. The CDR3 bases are TGTGCCAGCAGCTTGGGCGGGGGGGCTAACTATGGCTACACCTTC. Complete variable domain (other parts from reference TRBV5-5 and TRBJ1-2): DAGVTQSPTHLIKTRGQQVTLRCSPISGHKSVSWYQQVLGQGPQFIFQYYEKEERGRGNFPDRFSARQFPNYSSELNVNALLLGDSALYLCASSLGGGANYGYTFGSGTRLTVV.

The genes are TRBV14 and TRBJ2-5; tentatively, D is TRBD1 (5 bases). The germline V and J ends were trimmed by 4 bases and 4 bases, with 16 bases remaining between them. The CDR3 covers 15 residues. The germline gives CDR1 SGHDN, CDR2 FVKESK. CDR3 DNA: TGTGCCAGCAGCCCCCAGGGTCGCATTGGAGAGACCCAGTACTTC. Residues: CASSPQGRIGETQYF.

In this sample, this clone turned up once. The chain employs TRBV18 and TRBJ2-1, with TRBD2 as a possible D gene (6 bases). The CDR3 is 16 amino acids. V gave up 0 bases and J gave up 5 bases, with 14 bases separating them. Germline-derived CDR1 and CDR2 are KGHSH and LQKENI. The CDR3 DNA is TGTGCCAGCTCACCACCGCCTAGCGCGGGGAACAATGAGCAGTTCTTC. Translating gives CASSPPPSAGNNEQFF.

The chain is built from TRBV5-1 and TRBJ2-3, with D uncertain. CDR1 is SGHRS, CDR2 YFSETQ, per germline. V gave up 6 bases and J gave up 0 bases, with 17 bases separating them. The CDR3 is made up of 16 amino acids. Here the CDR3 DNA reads TGCGCCAGCACCTTTGCCAGCCAAGCTAGCACAGATACGCAGTATTTT. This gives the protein CASTFASQASTDTQYF.

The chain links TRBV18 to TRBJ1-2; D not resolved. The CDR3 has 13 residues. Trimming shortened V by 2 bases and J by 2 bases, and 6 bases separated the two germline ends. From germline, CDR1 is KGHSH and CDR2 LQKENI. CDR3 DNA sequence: TGTGCCAGCTCACCAGCTTTCAACTATGGCTACACCTTC. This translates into CASSPAFNYGYTF.

In nucleotides, the CDR3 is TGTGCCAGCAGTTCTAGGACAGCAAACTATGGCTACACCTTC. Its protein is CASSSRTANYGYTF. The chain combines TRBV28 with TRBJ1-2, with D possibly being TRBD1 (6 bases). Trimming removed 4 bases from V and 2 bases from J, with 11 bases in between. Germline CDR1 reads MDHEN; CDR2 reads SYDVKM. This CDR3 has 14 residues.

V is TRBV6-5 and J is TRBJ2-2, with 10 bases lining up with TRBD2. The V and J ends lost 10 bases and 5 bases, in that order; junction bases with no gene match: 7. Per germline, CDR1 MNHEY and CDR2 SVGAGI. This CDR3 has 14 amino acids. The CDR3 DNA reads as TGTGCCACTAAGGGAGCGGGAGGGACCGGGGAGCTGTTTTTT. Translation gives CATKGAGGTGELFF.

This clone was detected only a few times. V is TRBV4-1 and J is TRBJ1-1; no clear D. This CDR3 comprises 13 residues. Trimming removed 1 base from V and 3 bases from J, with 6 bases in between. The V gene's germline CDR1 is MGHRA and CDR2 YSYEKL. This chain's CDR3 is CASSQVLYTEAFF. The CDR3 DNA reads TGCGCCAGCAGCCAAGTCTTGTACACTGAAGCTTTCTTT.

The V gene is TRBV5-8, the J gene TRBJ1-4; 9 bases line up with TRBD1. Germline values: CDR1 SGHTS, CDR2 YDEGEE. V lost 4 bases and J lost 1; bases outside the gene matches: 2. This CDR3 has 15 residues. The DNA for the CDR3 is TGTGCCAGCAGCCCGGGACAGGGAACTAATGAAAAACTGTTTTTT. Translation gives CASSPGQGTNEKLFF.

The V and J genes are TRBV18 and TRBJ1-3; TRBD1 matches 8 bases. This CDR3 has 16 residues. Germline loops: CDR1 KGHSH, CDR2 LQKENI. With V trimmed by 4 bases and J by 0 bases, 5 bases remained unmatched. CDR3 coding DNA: TGTGCCAGCTCACAGGGACAGGCGAACTCTGGAAACACCATATATTTT. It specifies CASSQGQANSGNTIYF.

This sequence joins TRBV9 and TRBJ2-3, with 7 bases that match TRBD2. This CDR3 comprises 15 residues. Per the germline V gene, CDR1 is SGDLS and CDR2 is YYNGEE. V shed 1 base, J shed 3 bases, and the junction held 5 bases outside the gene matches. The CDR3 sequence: CASSVRREGTDTQYF. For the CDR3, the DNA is TGTGCCAGCAGCGTACGAAGGGAGGGTACAGATACGCAGTATTTT.

CDR3 DNA: TGCGCCAGCAGCTTGGGGGACAGGGGGCGAGAGCAGTTCTTC. Translation gives CASSLGDRGREQFF. The J gene is TRBJ2-1, the V gene TRBV5-1; TRBD1 agrees at 12 bases. The CDR3 is 14 residues long. In germline, CDR1 is SGHRS, CDR2 YFSETQ. V shed 0 bases and J 10 bases; nucleotides not matched to a gene: 2.